This T cell receptor (beta chain) was sequenced in a study of blood T cell repertoires in COVID-19. Overall study: Researchers got acute and convalescent COVID-19 samples from the United States, Italy and Spain. T cells, B-cell-depleted T cells, or PBMCs supplied cDNA or gDNA.

Per the original data handling: It was from reference gene primer amplification that nucleated cell counts were estimated. TCRdb keeps only in-frame clones here, not all; method: immunoSEQ multiplex PCR. V, J and clone size were drawn from that table, and D and trimming were deduced from the DNA. The sample includes 150,000 or so clones, 70% to 80% of them seen just once. The germline CDR1 and CDR2 sequences are MDHEN and SYDVKM. Trimming stripped 7 bases from V and 0 bases from J, with 18 bases between. The length of the CDR3 is 16 residues. The chain employs TRBV28 and TRBJ1-1; TRBD1 might be the D (5 bases). The sequencing input was peripheral blood. The source is a woman aged 50 to 65 with active or convalescent COVID-19. The chain's CDR3 is CASIKGAGLLNTEAFF. CDR3 bases: TGTGCCAGCATCAAAGGGGCAGGCCTTTTGAACACTGAAGCTTTCTTT.